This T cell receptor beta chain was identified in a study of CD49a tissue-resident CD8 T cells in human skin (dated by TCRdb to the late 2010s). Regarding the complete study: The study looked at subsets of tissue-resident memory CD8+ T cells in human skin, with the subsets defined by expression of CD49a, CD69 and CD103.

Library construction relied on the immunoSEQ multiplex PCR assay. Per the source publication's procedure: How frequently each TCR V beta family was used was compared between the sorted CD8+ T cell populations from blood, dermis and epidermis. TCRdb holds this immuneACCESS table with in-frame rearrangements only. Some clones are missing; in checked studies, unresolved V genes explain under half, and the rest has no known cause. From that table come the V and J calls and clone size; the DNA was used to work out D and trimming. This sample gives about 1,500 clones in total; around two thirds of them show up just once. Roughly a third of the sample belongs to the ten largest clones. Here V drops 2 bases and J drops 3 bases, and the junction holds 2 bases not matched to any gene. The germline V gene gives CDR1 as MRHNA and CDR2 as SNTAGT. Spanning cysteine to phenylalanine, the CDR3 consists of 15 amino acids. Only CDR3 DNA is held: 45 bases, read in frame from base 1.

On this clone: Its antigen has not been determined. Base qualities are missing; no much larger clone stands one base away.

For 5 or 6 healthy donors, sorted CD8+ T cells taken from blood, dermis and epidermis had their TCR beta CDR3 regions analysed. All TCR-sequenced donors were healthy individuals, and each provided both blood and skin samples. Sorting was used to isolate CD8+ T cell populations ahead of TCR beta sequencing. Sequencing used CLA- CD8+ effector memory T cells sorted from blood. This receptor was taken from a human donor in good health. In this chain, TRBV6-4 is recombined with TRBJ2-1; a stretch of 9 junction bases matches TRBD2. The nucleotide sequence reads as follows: TGTGCCAGCAGTGACGCTAGCGGGGACTACAATGAGCAGTTCTTC. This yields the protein CASSDASGDYNEQFF.